A single sample is the source of the 7 T cell receptor beta chains below, sequenced in a study of quantifying T cell responses using KT2 cells. As for the study in general: TCR alpha and beta constant-region primers primed reverse transcription of RNA.

The cDNA 3' end received a ligated oligonucleotide with a UMI. First-round PCR used three to five cycles and beta primers RC1.1 and RC1.2 covering TRBC1 and TRBC2. MiXCR, run by TCRdb on the UMI-ligation and nested PCR reads, gives a single entry per CDR3 protein. The data contain roughly 51,000 distinct CDR3 sequences, around an eighth of them singletons. The specimen was PBMCs spiked with cells of the T cell clone KT2. These receptors were obtained from a human donor.

The genes are TRBV3-1 and TRBJ1-2; D unclear. V gave up 0 bases and J gave up 8 bases, with 10 bases separating them. The CDR3 spans 13 residues. Germline V gene lookup returns CDR1 LGHDT and CDR2 YNNKEL (reference sequence). The CDR3 is CASSQEQWKGYTF. DNA of the CDR3: TGTGCCAGCAGCCAAGAACAGTGGAAGGGCTACACCTTC.

There are many counts of this clonotype. This chain links TRBV20-1 with TRBJ1-1, with D perhaps matching TRBD1 (5 bases). There are 12 residues in the CDR3. Germline lookup yields CDR1 DFQATT and CDR2 SNEGSKA (reference sequence). Trimming stripped 8 bases from V and 4 bases from J, with 14 bases between. This chain's CDR3 is CSTTRGVTEAFF. The CDR3 coding sequence is TGCAGTACTACAAGAGGGGTCACTGAAGCTTTCTTT.

The sample holds a few counts of this clonotype. The J gene is TRBJ2-2, the V gene TRBV12-3 or TRBV12-4; D possibly corresponds to TRBD1 (5 bases). V was cut by 4 bases and J by 5 bases, with 14 bases left in between. This CDR3 has 15 amino acids. The CDR3 sequence: CASSSTAGATGELFF. The CDR3 nucleotides are TGTGCCAGCAGTTCGACGGCTGGGGCAACCGGGGAGCTGTTTTTT.

The chain employs TRBV28 and TRBJ2-4; D gene ambiguous. The CDR3 has 16 residues. CDR1 and CDR2 (germline): MDHEN, SYDVKM. Trimming pared 9 bases from V and 1 base from J, leaving 19 bases between. The DNA of the CDR3 is TGTGCCAGTACGACAAGGGATAGTCGGGCCAAAAACATTCAGTACTTC. It codes for CASTTRDSRAKNIQYF.

This clonotype was counted many times. The chain joins TRBV2 to TRBJ2-7, with D hard to call. V lost 7 bases to trimming and J lost 2 bases, with 12 bases between them. Germline V lookup: CDR1 SNHLY, CDR2 FYNNEI. The CDR3 covers 13 residues. The CDR3 is CASNWQEAYEQYF. CDR3 nucleotides: TGTGCCAGCAATTGGCAGGAAGCCTACGAGCAGTACTTC.

This clonotype has ten or more counts. The chain links TRBV6-4 to TRBJ2-5; D is undetermined. This CDR3 region has 17 residues. V was cut by 0 bases and J by 1 base, with 15 bases left in between. Looked up from germline, CDR1 is MRHNA and CDR2 is SNTAGT. The CDR3 coding sequence is TGTGCCAGCAGTGACTCGGCGCTAATCCTTTTCCAAGAGACCCAGTACTTC. Amino acids: CASSDSALILFQETQYF.

The chain is built from TRBV5-1 and TRBJ2-7; TRBD2 agrees at 7 bases. The ends lost 6 bases at V and 1 base at J; junction bases unmatched: 13. The CDR3 loop spans 16 amino acids. Looked up from germline, CDR1 is SGHRS and CDR2 is YFSETQ. DNA of the CDR3: TGCGCCAGCACCGTGGCCCCGGGACTATCTTCCTACGAGCAGTACTTC. Its translation: CASTVAPGLSSYEQYF.